One T cell receptor (beta chain) is described in this entry. V shed 5 bases, J shed 4 bases, and the junction held 5 bases outside the gene matches. This CDR3 has 16 residues. The germline V gene has CDR1 SGHNT and CDR2 YENEEA. In the PCR, 60 Vbeta and 13 Jbeta primers were used. Sequencing was performed with immunoSEQ multiplex PCR; in TCRdb, only in-frame clones are kept and a portion is missing. The sample has fewer than 350,000 clones; 70% to 90% are singletons. These data originate in a study of cytomegalovirus exposure and HLA in healthy donors. This chain joins TRBV11-3 and TRBJ2-5, with TRBD2 identical over 15 bases. The material sequenced was PBMCs. The TCR originated in a woman under 30 in good health and CMV-seronegative. The CDR3 DNA reads TGTGCCAGCAGCCGGACTAGCGGGGGGGCCGGAGAGACCCAGTACTTC. As protein: CASSRTSGGAGETQYF.